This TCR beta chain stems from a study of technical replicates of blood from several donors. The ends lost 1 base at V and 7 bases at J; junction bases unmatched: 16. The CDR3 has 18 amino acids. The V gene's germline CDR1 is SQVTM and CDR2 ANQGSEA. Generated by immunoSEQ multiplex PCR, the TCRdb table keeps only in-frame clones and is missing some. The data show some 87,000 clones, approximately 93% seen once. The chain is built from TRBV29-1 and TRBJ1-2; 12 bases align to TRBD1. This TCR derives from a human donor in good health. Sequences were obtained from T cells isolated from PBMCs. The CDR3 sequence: CSVEAEPGQGADGRGYTF. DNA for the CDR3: TGCAGCGTTGAAGCAGAGCCGGGACAGGGGGCCGATGGTCGTGGCTACACCTTC.